Each of the 8 T cell receptor beta chains below was sequenced from the same sample in a study of cytomegalovirus exposure and HLA in healthy donors. Primers: 60 Vbeta forward and 13 Jbeta reverse. Profiling relied on immunoSEQ multiplex PCR, and the TCRdb table lists in-frame clones only, not all of them. The table shows 100,000 to 150,000 clones, with over 60% occurring only once. The specimen sequenced was PBMCs. The source of these receptors is a middle-aged woman in good health and CMV-seropositive.

To note about this clone: At one boundary the junction diverges from the germline segment, which might be a read error. The sample contains more than one DNA sequence encoding this CDR3. The gene calls are TRBV2 and TRBJ1-2, with TRBD1 identical over 10 bases. The CDR3 sequence is 15 residues long. CDR1 is SNHLY, CDR2 FYNNEI, per germline. The CDR3 DNA follows: TGTGCCAGCTCGAGAGAGACAGGGGGCGACTACGGCTACACCTTC. Its translation is CASSRETGGDYGYTF.

The chain carries TRBV6-5 and TRBJ2-3; D is possibly TRBD2 (7 bases). Per the germline V gene, CDR1 is MNHEY and CDR2 is SVGAGI. The V end was cut by 6 bases, the J end by 2 bases, with 12 bases between. The CDR3 is 14 amino acids. CDR3 sequence reads: CASSMGGPTDTQYF. The DNA for the CDR3 is TGTGCCAGCAGCATGGGGGGGCCCACAGATACGCAGTATTTT.

The rearrangement uses TRBV4-1 and TRBJ2-7, with TRBD1 matching 8 bases. J lost 2 bases, V lost 3 bases, and 0 bases had no gene match. The CDR3 consists of 13 residues. Germline loops: CDR1 MGHRA, CDR2 YSYEKL. The CDR3 DNA follows: TGCGCCAGCAGCCAGGACAGGGCCTACGAGCAGTACTTC. Its protein is CASSQDRAYEQYF.

V gene TRBV29-1 combines with J gene TRBJ2-1; maybe TRBD2 (6 bases). The CDR3 runs 11 residues. CDR1 is SQVTM and CDR2 is ANQGSEA in the germline V gene. V was shortened by 4 bases and J by 9 bases, with 10 bases between the two germline ends. In DNA, the CDR3 is TGCAGCGTTGCTGGGCGGGGTGAGCAGTTCTTC. It is translated as CSVAGRGEQFF.

This clone was observed a single time. The gene calls are TRBV6-5 and TRBJ2-1; no reliable D call. V lost 4 bases, J lost 8 bases, and 9 bases lay in between. CDR3 length: 12 amino acids. Germline CDR1 is MNHEY and CDR2 is SVGAGI. The CDR3 DNA is TGTGCCAGCAGTTCCTATACAGATGAGCAGTTCTTC. It yields the protein CASSSYTDEQFF.

Worth noting for this clone: The junction does not match germline at one end; this may be a read error. This chain connects TRBV6-5 to TRBJ2-7; the D is unclear. Germline CDR1 and CDR2: MNHEY and SVGAGI. This CDR3 has 15 amino acids. CDR3 residues: CAISGLFGSNFEQYF. CDR3 nucleotides: TGTGCCATCAGTGGTTTATTCGGTAGCAATTTCGAGCAGTACTTC.

The rearrangement links TRBV9 to TRBJ2-1, with D possibly TRBD2 on 6 matching bases. Trimming took off 0 bases at V and 8 bases at J, with 9 bases between the two ends. Germline lookup yields CDR1 SGDLS and CDR2 YYNGEE. The CDR3 runs 13 residues. The CDR3 loop reads CASSVAGADEQFF. The DNA of the CDR3 is TGTGCCAGCAGCGTAGCGGGAGCGGATGAGCAGTTCTTC.

The J gene is TRBJ1-2, the V gene TRBV7-8; D is unresolved. CDR3 length: 13 amino acids. Germline loops: CDR1 SGHVS, CDR2 FQNEAQ. V gave up 5 bases and J gave up 2 bases, with 9 bases separating them. The CDR3 nucleotides are TGTGCCAGCAGCCCCCGGCGGAACTATGGCTACACCTTC. Amino acids: CASSPRRNYGYTF.